These 8 T cell receptor beta chains were sequenced from one sample in a study of circulating and synovial CD4+ cells in juvenile arthritis. Using immunoSEQ multiplex PCR, the repertoire was profiled, and TCRdb retains in-frame clones only, with some absent. The profile shows about 30,000 clones, roughly 93% of them singletons. Source material: CD4+ T cells from blood. These receptors were obtained from a human donor with juvenile idiopathic arthritis.

The chain is built from TRBV5-4 and TRBJ1-4; D remains ambiguous. The CDR3 extends over 15 amino acids. Per the germline V gene, CDR1 is SGHNT and CDR2 is YYREEE (reference sequence). V was cut by 4 bases and J by 0 bases, with 10 bases left in between. The CDR3 here is CASSRGGATNEKLFF. CDR3 bases: TGTGCCAGCAGCCGCGGCGGGGCAACTAATGAAAAACTGTTTTTT.

CDR3 amino acids: CASSVLAGTYNEQFF. In DNA form, the CDR3 reads TGTGCCAGCAGTGTACTAGCGGGCACCTACAATGAGCAGTTCTTC. The chain uses TRBV5-5 and TRBJ2-1; 9 nucleotides align to TRBD2. CDR1 is SGHKS and CDR2 is YYEKEE in the germline V gene (reference sequence). This CDR3 has 15 residues. J gave up 2 bases and V 5 bases, and 5 bases lay outside the gene matches.

In this sample, this clone turned up a few times. The V call is TRBV18, the J call TRBJ2-1; possible D gene TRBD1, 6 bases. Trimming shortened V by 8 bases and J by 2 bases, and 13 bases separated the two germline ends. From germline, CDR1 is KGHSH and CDR2 LQKENI. The length of the CDR3 is 14 residues. The CDR3, as DNA: TGTGCCAGCACCGGACAGTTTGCCTACAATGAGCAGTTCTTC. This gives the protein CASTGQFAYNEQFF.

V and J are TRBV2 and TRBJ1-2; TRBD1 agrees at 10 bases. Germline V gene sequence: CDR1 SNHLY, CDR2 FYNNEI. CDR3 length equals 15 residues. The V gene end was trimmed by 6 bases and the J gene end by 1 base; junction bases not matched to a gene: 5. Here the CDR3 reads CASRGRTGGNYGYTF. The CDR3 DNA follows: TGTGCCAGCAGGGGGAGGACAGGGGGTAACTATGGCTACACCTTC. The full variable domain, completed using reference TRBV2 and TRBJ1-2, is EPEVTQTPSHQVTQMGQEVILRCVPISNHLYFYWYRQILGQKVEFLVSFYNNEISEKSEIFDDQFSVERPDGSNFTLKIRSTKLEDSAMYFCASRGRTGGNYGYTFGSGTRLTVV.

The chain recombines TRBV28 with TRBJ2-7; 8 positions match TRBD1. Germline assignment: CDR1 MDHEN and CDR2 SYDVKM. The CDR3 totals 15 residues. The ends lost 6 bases at V and 4 bases at J; junction bases unmatched: 11. CDR3: CASSITGGLIYEQYF. The CDR3 DNA sequence: TGTGCCAGCAGCATAACAGGGGGGCTTATTTACGAGCAGTACTTC.

The V gene is TRBV6-5, the J gene TRBJ2-5, with D perhaps matching TRBD2 (6 bases). CDR3 length: 14 amino acids. The ends were cut back, 6 bases at V and 5 bases at J, with 16 bases in the middle. CDR1 and CDR2 (germline): MNHEY, SVGAGI. This CDR3 is CASSTRAGRETQYF. The DNA for the CDR3 is TGTGCCAGCAGCACCAGAGCAGGGAGGGAGACCCAGTACTTC.

This clone has just one count. V usage is TRBV28 and J usage is TRBJ1-5; 12 nucleotides agree with TRBD1. The CDR3 runs 18 residues. Germline assignment: CDR1 MDHEN and CDR2 SYDVKM. The ends lost 3 bases at V and 7 bases at J; junction bases unmatched: 13. In nucleotides, the CDR3 is TGTGCCAGCAGTTTTGAGGGTTACGGGACAGGGGGCGGGCAGCCCCAGCATTTT. It yields the protein CASSFEGYGTGGGQPQHF.

A remark on this clone: A junction boundary mismatches the germline segment, possibly from a read error. V usage is TRBV7-3 and J usage is TRBJ2-3; D perhaps matches TRBD1 (6 bases). CDR1 is SGHTA, CDR2 FQGTGA, per germline. This CDR3 has 13 residues. The CDR3 bases are TGTGCCAGCAGCCCGATGGACAGCTATACGCGGTATTTT. Translated: CASSPMDSYTRYF.